These T cell receptor delta chains were read from a single sample in a study of Vδ1+ human thymocytes. TCRdb re-processed the multiplex PCR reads via CATT. The repertoire holds about 75,000 delta-chain clones, around 30% seen once, with 0.2% to 0.3% in the top ten. The sample comprised Vdelta1+ gamma-delta thymocytes from the thymus. These receptors all stem from a boy in the first two years of life who had congenital heart surgery. CDR3s leave out the opening cysteine and the closing phenylalanine or tryptophan.

j_call: TRDJ1
v_call: TRDV1
cdr3_aa: ALGARPSRGYAGSYTDKLI

j_call: TRDJ1
v_call: TRDV1
cdr3_aa: ALGEPLAFRPSKLI

j_call: TRDJ1
v_call: TRDV1
cdr3_aa: ALGEHPYGWWHKLI

j_call: TRDJ1
v_call: TRDV1
cdr3_aa: ALGGPLCLGDGTDKLI

j_call: TRDJ1
v_call: TRDV1
cdr3_aa: ALGEIYELGDNTDKLI

j_call: TRDJ1
v_call: TRDV1
cdr3_aa: ALGGSRASYGKLI

j_call: TRDJ1
v_call: TRDV1
cdr3_aa: ALGELECRIAGGYTDKLI

j_call: TRDJ1
v_call: TRDV1
cdr3_aa: ALGDSCATGDGGYTDKLI

j_call: TRDJ1
v_call: TRDV1
cdr3_aa: ALGETIYVSRLGDDDRDKLI

j_call: TRDJ1
v_call: TRDV1
cdr3_aa: ALGELVAPILWGIRTDKLI

j_call: TRDJ1
v_call: TRDV1
cdr3_aa: ALGETLGRGYTDKLI

j_call: TRDJ1
v_call: TRDV1
cdr3_aa: ALGDAWPQPGDRSGNGDKLI

j_call: TRDJ1
v_call: TRDV1
cdr3_aa: ALGTNWPSSKADKLI

j_call: TRDJ1
v_call: TRDV1
cdr3_aa: ALGEESFLPRTGGYASPYTDKLI

j_call: TRDJ1
v_call: TRDV1
cdr3_aa: ALGEGVSEQYWGSVRYTDKLI

j_call: TRDJ1
v_call: TRDV1
cdr3_aa: ALGELTPTGWGLYTDKLI

j_call: TRDJ1
v_call: TRDV1
cdr3_aa: ALGEQRYTDKLI

j_call: TRDJ1
v_call: TRDV2
cdr3_aa: ACASWSYGEPDKLI

j_call: TRDJ1
v_call: TRDV1
cdr3_aa: ALGYRNSLFSDKLI

j_call: TRDJ1
v_call: TRDV1
cdr3_aa: ALGESRPYWGIQTPADKLI

j_call: TRDJ1
v_call: TRDV1
cdr3_aa: ALGELPLGMRPHTDKLI

j_call: TRDJ1
v_call: TRDV1
cdr3_aa: ALGAPHTGGDCDKLI

j_call: TRDJ1
v_call: TRDV1
cdr3_aa: ALGELDRKFLQLVWGTPPTDKLI

j_call: TRDJ1
v_call: TRDV1
cdr3_aa: ALGQTKPPGRTDKLI

j_call: TRDJ1
v_call: TRDV1
cdr3_aa: ALGECGASYGTGGQYTDKLI

j_call: TRDJ1
v_call: TRDV1
cdr3_aa: ALGDLRPQGPDKLI

j_call: TRDJ1
v_call: TRDV2
cdr3_aa: ACFGGADKLI

j_call: TRDJ3
v_call: TRDV2
cdr3_aa: ACDTAWGLLSWDTRQMF

j_call: TRDJ1
v_call: TRDV1
cdr3_aa: ALGELTEVTGGYAETDKLI

j_call: TRDJ1
v_call: TRDV1
cdr3_aa: ALGEQERPPPTTRVGDTRGPPTDKLI

j_call: TRDJ1
v_call: TRDV1
cdr3_aa: ALGVPDGHLGRPNGKLI

j_call: TRDJ1
v_call: TRDV1
cdr3_aa: ALGDRGPYWGIVGIYTDKLI